This record looks at one T cell receptor beta chain sequence and its context. Its matching antigen is unknown. Sequenced by immunoSEQ multiplex PCR; TCRdb stores in-frame clones only, minus some. Seen here are about 130,000 clones, about 90% observed once, and the top ten hold about 3.7%. Germline CDR1 and CDR2: MNHEY and SVGAGI. V was trimmed by 2 bases and J by 6 bases, leaving 10 bases between them. The CDR3 covers 13 residues. This sample stems from a study of cytomegalovirus exposure and HLA in healthy donors. Regarding the study as a whole: Reports indicated that the classifier achieved high specificity and sensitivity in diagnosing cytomegalovirus status. Altogether, 150 or so TCR beta chains were recorded as cytomegalovirus-associated.

The sample consisted of PBMCs. The chain has TRBV6-5 and TRBJ1-2; D is uncertain. This TCR came from a man aged 25-45 years in good health and CMV-seronegative. DNA of the CDR3: TGTGCCAGCAGTTACAGAGGGTATCATGGCTACACCTTC. Its protein product is CASSYRGYHGYTF.